This T cell receptor beta chain derives from a study of T-cell reconstitution after alpha-beta-depleted transplantation in children. Study observations and caveats: Several hundred graft clones that had expanded were reportedly the source of alpha-beta T cells about two months after transplant. The authors attributed T-cell counts and diversity one year after transplant mostly to newly produced T cells.

CDR3 length equals 14 residues. CDR1 and CDR2 from the germline V gene are SGHRS and YFSETQ. V was pared by 0 bases and J by 1 base, with 7 bases between. Preparation of the TCRbeta library used unique molecular identifiers. Via MiXCR, TCRdb re-called the PCR reads, giving one row per CDR3 protein. Altogether 500,000 to 750,000 distinct CDR3 sequences are present, roughly a quarter being singletons, with the ten largest covering 30% to 40%. A few counts support this clonotype. Its antigen is unknown. This clonotype was obtained from a boy younger than two with Wiskott-Aldrich syndrome, due to receive a stem cell transplant. The sequenced sample was PBMCs, obtained before TCRalphabeta/CD19-depleted stem cell transplant. The genes are TRBV5-1 and TRBJ1-1; D gene uncertain. CDR3 residues: CASSLEAPNTEAFF. The CDR3 DNA sequence: TGCGCCAGCAGCTTGGAGGCGCCGAACACTGAAGCTTTCTTT.